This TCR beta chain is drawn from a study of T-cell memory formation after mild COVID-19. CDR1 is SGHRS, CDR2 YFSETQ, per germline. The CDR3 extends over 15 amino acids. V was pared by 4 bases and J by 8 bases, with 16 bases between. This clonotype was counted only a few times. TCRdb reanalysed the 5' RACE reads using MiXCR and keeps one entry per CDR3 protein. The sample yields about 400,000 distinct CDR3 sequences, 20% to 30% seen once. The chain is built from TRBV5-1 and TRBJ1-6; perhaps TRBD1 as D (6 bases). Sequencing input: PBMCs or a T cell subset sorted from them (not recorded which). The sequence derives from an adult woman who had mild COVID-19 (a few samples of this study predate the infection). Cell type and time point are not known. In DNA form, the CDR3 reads TGCGCCAGCAGCATACTACAGGGCGCGGATTCACCCCTCCACTTT. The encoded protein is CASSILQGADSPLHF.